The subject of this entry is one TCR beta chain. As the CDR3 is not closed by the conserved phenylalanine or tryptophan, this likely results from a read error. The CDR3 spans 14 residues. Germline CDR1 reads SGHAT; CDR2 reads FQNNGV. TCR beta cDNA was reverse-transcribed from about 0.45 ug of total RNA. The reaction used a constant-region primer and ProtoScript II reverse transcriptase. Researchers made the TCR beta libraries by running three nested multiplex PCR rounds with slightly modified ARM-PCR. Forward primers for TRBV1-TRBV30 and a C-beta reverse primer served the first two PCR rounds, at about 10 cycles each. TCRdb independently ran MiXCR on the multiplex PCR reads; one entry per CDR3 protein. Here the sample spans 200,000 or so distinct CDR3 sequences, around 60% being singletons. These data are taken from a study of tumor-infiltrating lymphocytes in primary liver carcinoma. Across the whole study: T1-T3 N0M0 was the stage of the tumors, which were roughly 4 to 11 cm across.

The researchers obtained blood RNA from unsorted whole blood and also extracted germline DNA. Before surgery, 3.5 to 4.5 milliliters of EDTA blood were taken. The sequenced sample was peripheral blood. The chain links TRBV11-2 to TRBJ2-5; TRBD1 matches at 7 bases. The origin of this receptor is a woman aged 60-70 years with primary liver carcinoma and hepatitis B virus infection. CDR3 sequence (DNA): TGTGCCGGCAGCCCGACAGGGCGGAAAGAGACCCAGTACCTC. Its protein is CAGSPTGRKETQYL.